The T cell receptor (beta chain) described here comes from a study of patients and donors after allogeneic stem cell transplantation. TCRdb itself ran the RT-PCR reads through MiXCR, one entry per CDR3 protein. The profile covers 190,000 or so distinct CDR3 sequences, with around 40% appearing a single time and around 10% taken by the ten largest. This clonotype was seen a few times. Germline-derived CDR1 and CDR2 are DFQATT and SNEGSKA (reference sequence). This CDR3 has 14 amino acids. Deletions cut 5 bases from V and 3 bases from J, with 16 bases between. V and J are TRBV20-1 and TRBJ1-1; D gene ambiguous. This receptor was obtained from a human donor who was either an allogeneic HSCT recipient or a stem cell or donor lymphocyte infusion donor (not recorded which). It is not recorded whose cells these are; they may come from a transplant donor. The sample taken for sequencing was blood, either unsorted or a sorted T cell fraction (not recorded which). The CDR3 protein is CSARSEWRYTEAFF. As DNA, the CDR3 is TGCAGTGCTCGAAGCGAGTGGAGGTACACTGAAGCTTTCTTT.